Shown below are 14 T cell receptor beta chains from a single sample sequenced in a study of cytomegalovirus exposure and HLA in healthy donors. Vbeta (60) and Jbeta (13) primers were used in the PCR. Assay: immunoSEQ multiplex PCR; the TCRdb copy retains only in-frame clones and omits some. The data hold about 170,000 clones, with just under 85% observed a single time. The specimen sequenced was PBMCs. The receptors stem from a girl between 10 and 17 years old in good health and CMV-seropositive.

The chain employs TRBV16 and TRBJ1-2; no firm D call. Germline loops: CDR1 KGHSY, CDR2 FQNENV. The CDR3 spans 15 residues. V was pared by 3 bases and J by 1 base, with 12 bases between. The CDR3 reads CASSHGRRINYGYTF. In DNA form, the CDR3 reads TGTGCCAGCAGCCATGGAAGGCGGATTAACTATGGCTACACCTTC.

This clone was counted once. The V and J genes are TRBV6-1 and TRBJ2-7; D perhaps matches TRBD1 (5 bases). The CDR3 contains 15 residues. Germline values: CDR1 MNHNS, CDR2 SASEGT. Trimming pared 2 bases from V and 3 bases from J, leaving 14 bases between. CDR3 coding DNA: TGTGCCAGCAGTGAACCGGGCAGGGCTCTCTACGAGCAGTACTTC. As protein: CASSEPGRALYEQYF.

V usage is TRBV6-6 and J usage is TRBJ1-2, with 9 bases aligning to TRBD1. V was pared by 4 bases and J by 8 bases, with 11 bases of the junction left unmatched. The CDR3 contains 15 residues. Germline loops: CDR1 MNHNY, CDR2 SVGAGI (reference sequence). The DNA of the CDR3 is TGTGCCAGCAGTTCTGACAGGGGGTCGGGGAGGGGCTACACCTTC. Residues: CASSSDRGSGRGYTF.

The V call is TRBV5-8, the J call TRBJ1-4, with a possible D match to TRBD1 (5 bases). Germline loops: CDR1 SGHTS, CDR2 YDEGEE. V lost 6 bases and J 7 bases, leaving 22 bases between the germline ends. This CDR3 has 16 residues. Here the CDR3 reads CASTFRHSSGGEKLFF. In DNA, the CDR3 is TGTGCCAGCACCTTTCGACACAGCTCCGGGGGTGAAAAACTGTTTTTT.

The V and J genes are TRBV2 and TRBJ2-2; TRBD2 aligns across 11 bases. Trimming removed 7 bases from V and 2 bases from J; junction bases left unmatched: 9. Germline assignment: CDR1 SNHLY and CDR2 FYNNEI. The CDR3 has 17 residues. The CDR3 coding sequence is TGTGCCAGCATGGGTCTAGCGGGGGGACCCAACACCGGGGAGCTGTTTTTT. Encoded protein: CASMGLAGGPNTGELFF.

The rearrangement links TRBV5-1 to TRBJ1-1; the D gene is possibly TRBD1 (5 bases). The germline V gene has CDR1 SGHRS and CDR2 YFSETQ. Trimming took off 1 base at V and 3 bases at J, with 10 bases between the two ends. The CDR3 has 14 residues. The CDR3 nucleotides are TGCGCCAGCAGCTTGCTTGACAGCTACACTGAAGCTTTCTTT. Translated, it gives CASSLLDSYTEAFF.

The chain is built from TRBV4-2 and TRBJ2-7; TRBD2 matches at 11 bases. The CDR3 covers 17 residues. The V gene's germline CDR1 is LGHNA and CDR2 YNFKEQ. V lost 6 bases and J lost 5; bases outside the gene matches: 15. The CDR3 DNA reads TGTGCCAGCAGTCCGGGATTAGCGGGGGGGCCCATGGACGAGCAGTACTTC. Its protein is CASSPGLAGGPMDEQYF.

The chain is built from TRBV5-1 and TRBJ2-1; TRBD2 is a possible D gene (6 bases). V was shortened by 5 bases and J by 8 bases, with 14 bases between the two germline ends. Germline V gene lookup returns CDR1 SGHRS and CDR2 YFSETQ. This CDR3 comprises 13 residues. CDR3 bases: TGCGCCAGCAGAACCGGGCCGGGGGATGAGCAGTTCTTC. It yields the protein CASRTGPGDEQFF.

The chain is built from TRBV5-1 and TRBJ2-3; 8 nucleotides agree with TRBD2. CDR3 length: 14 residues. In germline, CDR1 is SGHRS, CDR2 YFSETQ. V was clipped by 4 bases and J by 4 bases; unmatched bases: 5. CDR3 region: CASSPGGPADTQYF. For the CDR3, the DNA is TGCGCCAGCAGCCCGGGGGGGCCAGCAGATACGCAGTATTTT.

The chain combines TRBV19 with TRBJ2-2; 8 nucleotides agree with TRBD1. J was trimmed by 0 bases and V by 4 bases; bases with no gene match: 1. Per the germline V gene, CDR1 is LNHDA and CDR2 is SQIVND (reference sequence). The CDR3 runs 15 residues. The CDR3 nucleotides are TGTGCCAGTAGTAACAGGGGGTCGAACACCGGGGAGCTGTTTTTT. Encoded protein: CASSNRGSNTGELFF.

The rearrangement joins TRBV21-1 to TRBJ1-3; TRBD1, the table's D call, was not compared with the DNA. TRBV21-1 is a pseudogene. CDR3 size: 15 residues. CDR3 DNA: TGTGCCAGCAGCAAAGCGGGGGACAGGGTTAACACCATATATTTT. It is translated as CASSKAGDRVNTIYF.

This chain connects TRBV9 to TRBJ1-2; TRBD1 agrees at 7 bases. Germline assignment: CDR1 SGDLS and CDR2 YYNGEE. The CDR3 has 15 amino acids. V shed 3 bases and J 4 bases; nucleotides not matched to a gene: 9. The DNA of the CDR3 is TGTGCCAGCAGCGACCGGACAGGAGACCCCTATGGCTACACCTTC. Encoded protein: CASSDRTGDPYGYTF.

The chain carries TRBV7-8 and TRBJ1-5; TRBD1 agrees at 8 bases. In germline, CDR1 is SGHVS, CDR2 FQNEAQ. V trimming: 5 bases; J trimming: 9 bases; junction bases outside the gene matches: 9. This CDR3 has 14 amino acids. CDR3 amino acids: CASSRGQGKTPQHF. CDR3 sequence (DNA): TGTGCCAGCAGCCGTGGACAGGGTAAAACGCCCCAGCATTTT.

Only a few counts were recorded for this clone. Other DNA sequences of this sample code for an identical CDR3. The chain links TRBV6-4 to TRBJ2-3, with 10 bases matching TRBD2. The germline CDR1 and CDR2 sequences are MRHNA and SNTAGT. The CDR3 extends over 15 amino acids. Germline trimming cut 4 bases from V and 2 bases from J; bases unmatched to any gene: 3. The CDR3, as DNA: TGTGCCAGCAGTGCCAGCGGGGGGGCCACAGATACGCAGTATTTT. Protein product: CASSASGGATDTQYF.